This T cell receptor beta chain is from a study of read filtering for tumor transcriptome and immune sequencing. Overall study context: Among patients, 17 to 20 were male and approximately 15 female, aged about 47 to 80 (mean approximately 64).

CDR3 size: 13 residues. Germline values: CDR1 SGHVS, CDR2 FNYEAQ. Trimming left V 5 bases short and J 5 bases short, with 12 bases between. This clonotype was seen many times. Molecular barcoded adaptors covering alpha/delta and beta/gamma chains were used on about 390 ng RNA. Via MiXCR, TCRdb re-called the reads, giving one row per CDR3 protein. The repertoire includes some 130,000 distinct CDR3 sequences, less than 15% of them detected once, and 8.4% sits in the top ten. Sequences were obtained from a population of CD138-negative cells sorted from bone marrow. The chain uses TRBV7-6 and TRBJ2-5; D is possibly TRBD1 or TRBD2 (6 bases each). The TCR originated in a donor aged 40 or older with multiple myeloma. The CDR3 nucleotides read TGTGCCAGCAGCCCTCAGGGGAGGGAGACCCAGTACTTC. Amino acids: CASSPQGRETQYF.